The 20 T cell receptor beta chains below all came from one sample that was sequenced in a study of response to subunit inactivated influenza vaccine. TCRdb ran MiXCR on the RT-PCR reads and lists one entry per CDR3 protein. The sample carries around 710,000 distinct CDR3 sequences, approximately 14% recorded once. Specimen: PBMCs from blood, collected around 14 days before vaccination. The receptors stem from a man aged 45 to 65 who received an inactivated influenza vaccine.

The chain uses TRBV6-6 and TRBJ2-7; tentative D call: TRBD1 (6 bases). Trimming removed 5 bases at V and 1 base at J, with 9 bases between. The CDR3 has 13 amino acids. The germline gives CDR1 MNHNY, CDR2 SVGAGI (reference sequence). The CDR3 DNA reads TGTGCCAGCAGTAAGGGACAATCCTACGAGCAGTACTTC. This translates into CASSKGQSYEQYF.

There are a few counts of this clonotype. The V and J genes are TRBV28 and TRBJ2-7; 9 bases line up with TRBD1. The V segment lost 3 bases and the J segment 8 bases; nucleotides outside the gene matches: 11. CDR3 length equals 15 residues. Looked up from germline, CDR1 is MDHEN and CDR2 is SYDVKM. For the CDR3, the DNA is TGTGCCAGCAGTTTCGGCGGGACAGGGTTCAAAAAGCAGTACTTC. Protein: CASSFGGTGFKKQYF.

For the CDR3, the DNA is TGCAGTCCCCGGATAGCGGGGACCTACGAGCAGTACTTC. This translates into CSPRIAGTYEQYF. This chain links TRBV20-1 with TRBJ2-7, with 8 nucleotides matching TRBD2. The CDR3 is made up of 13 amino acids. Germline-derived CDR1 and CDR2 are DFQATT and SNEGSKA (reference sequence). The V segment lost 8 bases and the J segment 2 bases; nucleotides outside the gene matches: 8.

This clonotype was observed a few times. The gene calls are TRBV14 and TRBJ2-1; D may be TRBD1 (6 bases). Germline values: CDR1 SGHDN, CDR2 FVKESK. This CDR3 spans 13 amino acids. Trimming stripped 5 bases from V and 12 bases from J, with 17 bases between. The CDR3 region is CASSVYREGGQFF. The CDR3 DNA follows: TGTGCCAGCAGCGTCTACAGGGAAGGGGGGCAGTTCTTC. Full variable domain (missing parts from reference TRBV14 and TRBJ2-1): EAGVTQFPSHSVIEKGQTVTLRCDPISGHDNLYWYRRVMGKEIKFLLHFVKESKQDESGMPNNRFLAERTGGTYSTLKVQPAELEDSGVYFCASSVYREGGQFFGPGTRLTVL.

This clonotype was counted between two and nine times. This chain links TRBV15 with TRBJ2-1; D tentatively reads TRBD1 or TRBD2 (5 bases each). V lost 8 bases and J lost 0, with 14 bases in between. Germline loops: CDR1 LNHNV, CDR2 YYDKDF (reference sequence). The CDR3 covers 15 residues. CDR3 loop: CATPPVRGSYNEQFF. CDR3 coding DNA: TGTGCCACCCCTCCAGTGAGGGGCTCCTACAATGAGCAGTTCTTC.

This clonotype was detected a few times. This chain links TRBV12-3 or TRBV12-4 with TRBJ2-5, with 13 bases identical to TRBD2. Germline trimming cut 5 bases from V and 5 bases from J; bases unmatched to any gene: 8. This CDR3 has 16 residues. CDR3 DNA: TGTGCCAGCAGTCCAACCGGGACTAGCGGGGTGGAGACCCAGTACTTC. Protein product: CASSPTGTSGVETQYF.

This clonotype appeared a few times. The genes are TRBV29-1 and TRBJ1-5; 9 bases fit TRBD1. The trim removed 6 bases at V and 3 bases at J, leaving 3 bases unmatched. Germline V lookup: CDR1 SQVTM, CDR2 ANQGSEA. The CDR3 covers 13 residues. The CDR3 loop reads CSVRDRDNQPQHF. The CDR3 coding sequence is TGCAGCGTCCGGGACAGGGACAATCAGCCCCAGCATTTT.

The chain uses TRBV6-2 or TRBV6-3 and TRBJ1-3; D gene ambiguous. Germline lookup yields CDR1 MNHEY and CDR2 SVGEGT. The CDR3 is made up of 16 amino acids. The V and J ends lost 8 bases and 3 bases respectively, with 20 bases between them. The CDR3 sequence: CASSTTVTGRGNTIYF. The CDR3 DNA follows: TGTGCCAGCTCCACCACCGTCACGGGCCGTGGAAACACCATATATTTT.

V usage is TRBV28 and J usage is TRBJ1-4; D is undetermined. V lost 5 bases to trimming and J lost 7 bases, with 17 bases between them. CDR1 and CDR2 (germline): MDHEN, SYDVKM. CDR3 length: 15 residues. The CDR3 sequence: CASSTPSEDIEKLFF. CDR3 bases: TGTGCCAGCAGTACCCCCTCAGAGGATATTGAAAAACTGTTTTTT.

V usage is TRBV3-1 and J usage is TRBJ2-5, with D unresolved. The CDR3 consists of 15 residues. Germline values: CDR1 LGHDT, CDR2 YNNKEL (reference sequence). The V and J ends lost 0 bases and 8 bases respectively, with 16 bases between them. The CDR3 loop is CASSQDRSWPITQYF. CDR3 sequence (DNA): TGTGCCAGCAGCCAAGACCGGTCTTGGCCCATCACCCAGTACTTC.

This clonotype was detected a few times. The V gene is TRBV2, the J gene TRBJ2-2, with D unresolved. In germline, CDR1 is SNHLY, CDR2 FYNNEI. The length of the CDR3 is 14 residues. V was pared by 6 bases and J by 4 bases, with 12 bases between. DNA for the CDR3: TGTGCCAGCAGCGGTGTCTTGGGCACCGGGGAGCTGTTTTTT. Protein product: CASSGVLGTGELFF. Looking up the rest from reference TRBV2 and TRBJ2-2 gives the full variable domain: EPEVTQTPSHQVTQMGQEVILRCVPISNHLYFYWYRQILGQKVEFLVSFYNNEISEKSEIFDDQFSVERPDGSNFTLKIRSTKLEDSAMYFCASSGVLGTGELFFGEGSRLTVL.

This clonotype appeared many times. The chain recombines TRBV12-3 or TRBV12-4 with TRBJ2-3; D is unclear. This CDR3 comprises 12 residues. The V and J ends lost 6 bases and 3 bases respectively, with 7 bases between them. CDR3 sequence reads: CASRPATDTQYF. In DNA form, the CDR3 reads TGTGCCAGCAGGCCCGCGACAGATACGCAGTATTTT.

This clonotype was seen many times. One end of the junction is discordant with germline, which a read error may explain. V and J are TRBV2 and TRBJ1-3; the match to TRBD1 covers 10 bases. This CDR3 is 11 amino acids long. In germline, CDR1 is SNHLY, CDR2 FYNNEI. CDR3: CASWGRQGAVF. DNA of the CDR3: TGTGCCAGCTGGGGCCGACAGGGGGCTGTATTT.

This clonotype was seen only a few times. The rearrangement uses TRBV5-1 and TRBJ2-1, with TRBD2 matching over 10 bases. V shed 4 bases and J 4 bases; nucleotides not matched to a gene: 11. The CDR3 spans 17 residues. Germline CDR1 SGHRS, CDR2 YFSETQ. Here the CDR3 reads CASSRPASGGRYNEQFF. In DNA form, the CDR3 reads TGCGCCAGCAGCCGGCCGGCTAGCGGGGGCCGATACAATGAGCAGTTCTTC.

The gene calls are TRBV6-6 and TRBJ2-3, with D possibly TRBD2 on 6 matching bases. Trimming stripped 8 bases from V and 9 bases from J, with 15 bases between. Looked up from germline, CDR1 is MNHNY and CDR2 is SVGAGI (reference sequence). The CDR3 spans 12 residues. The CDR3 spells CASLRNGGTQYF. In DNA form, the CDR3 reads TGTGCCAGCCTTAGAAACGGGGGAACGCAGTATTTT.

The chain joins TRBV6-2 or TRBV6-3 to TRBJ2-5, with D maybe TRBD2 (6 bases). Trimming shortened V by 5 bases and J by 7 bases, and 14 bases separated the two germline ends. The CDR3 has 13 residues. CDR1 MNHEY and CDR2 SVGEGT come from the germline V gene. CDR3 region: CASSVGPGGTQYF. CDR3 nucleotide sequence: TGTGCCAGCAGTGTCGGGCCCGGGGGGACCCAGTACTTC.

The rearrangement uses TRBV9 and TRBJ2-2, with TRBD2 matching 13 bases. Germline V gene sequence: CDR1 SGDLS, CDR2 YYNGEE. This CDR3 spans 16 amino acids. The trim removed 4 bases at V and 4 bases at J, leaving 4 bases unmatched. Here the CDR3 DNA reads TGTGCCAGCAGCTCTCGGACTAGCGGGAGCACCGGGGAGCTGTTTTTT. Translating gives CASSSRTSGSTGELFF.

This clonotype was found a few times. V and J are TRBV6-2 or TRBV6-3 and TRBJ2-3; TRBD2 matches 8 bases. Germline V gene lookup returns CDR1 MNHEY and CDR2 SVGEGT. This CDR3 is built from 17 residues. Germline trimming cut 0 bases from V and 4 bases from J; bases unmatched to any gene: 9. CDR3 sequence reads: CASSYSKAGEISDTQYF. In nucleotides, the CDR3 is TGTGCCAGCAGTTACTCGAAAGCGGGAGAGATCTCAGATACGCAGTATTTT.

This clonotype was seen a few times. The chain links TRBV3-1 to TRBJ2-7, with D perhaps given as TRBD1 or TRBD2 (7 bases each). There are 15 residues in the CDR3. In germline, CDR1 is LGHDT, CDR2 YNNKEL (reference sequence). The V end lost 4 bases, the J end lost 7 bases, and 20 bases lay between the germline ends. The CDR3 sequence: CASSLKGQGGMEQYF. The CDR3 bases are TGTGCCAGCAGCCTTAAGGGGCAGGGGGGGATGGAGCAGTACTTC.

This clonotype turned up a few times. The rearrangement joins TRBV2 to TRBJ1-1, with 7 positions matching TRBD1. The CDR3 contains 14 residues. V dropped 7 bases and J dropped 5; count of bases not matched to a gene: 10. The germline gives CDR1 SNHLY, CDR2 FYNNEI. The CDR3 sequence is CASTTRGVLTEAFF. For the CDR3, the DNA is TGTGCCAGCACCACCAGGGGGGTATTGACTGAAGCTTTCTTT.